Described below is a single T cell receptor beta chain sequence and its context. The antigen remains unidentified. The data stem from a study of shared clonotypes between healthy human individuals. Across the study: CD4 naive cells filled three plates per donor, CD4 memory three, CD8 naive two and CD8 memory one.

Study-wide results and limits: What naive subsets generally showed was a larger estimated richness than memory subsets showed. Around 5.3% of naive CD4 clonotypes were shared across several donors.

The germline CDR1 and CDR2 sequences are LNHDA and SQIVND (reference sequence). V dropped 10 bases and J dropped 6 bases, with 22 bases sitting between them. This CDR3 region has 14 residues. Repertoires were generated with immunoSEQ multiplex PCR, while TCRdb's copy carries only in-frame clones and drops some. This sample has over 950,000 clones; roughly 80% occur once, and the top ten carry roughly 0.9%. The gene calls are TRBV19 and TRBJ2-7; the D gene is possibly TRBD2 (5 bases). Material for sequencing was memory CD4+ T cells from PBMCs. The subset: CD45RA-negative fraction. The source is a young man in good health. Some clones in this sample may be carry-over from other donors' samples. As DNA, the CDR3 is TGTGCCACTATTAAATGGGAGAGAAATTGCGAGCAGTACTTC. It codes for CATIKWERNCEQYF.